This T cell receptor beta chain was recorded in a study of regulatory T cells in long-lasting Graves disease. Time point indicated: newly diagnosed GD, antithyroid drugs for less than 3 months. Scientists built the TCR library using RNA that was extracted from PBMCs. This clonotype has more than one count but fewer than ten. CDR1 LGHNA and CDR2 YSLEER come from the germline V gene. The CDR3 runs to 17 residues. Trimming removed 1 base from V and 3 bases from J, with 15 bases in between. iRepertoire HTBI primers and Arm-PCR of CDR3 regions built TCR beta libraries. A single record per CDR3 protein comes from TCRdb applying MiXCR to the multiplex PCR reads. Of over 450,000 distinct CDR3 sequences in the sample, about 12% were seen once. The data were also submitted as part of a second study, on T cells in Graves' hyperthyroidism and ophthalmopathy.

V usage is TRBV4-3 and J usage is TRBJ2-2; D tentatively fits TRBD1 or TRBD2 (6 bases each). This clonotype was sampled from a woman in her thirties with Graves disease. The sequences come from peripheral blood mononuclear cells (PBMCs), collected at new diagnosis, from a patient treated with antithyroid drugs. In nucleotides, the CDR3 is TGCGCCAGCAGCCAAGGCGGTCGGGGGCGATACACCGGGGAGCTGTTTTTT. The encoded protein is CASSQGGRGRYTGELFF.